Shown below are 30 T cell receptor beta chains from a single sample sequenced in a study of CD8+CD57+ T cells in acquired aplastic anemia. The TCR beta profiling, which covered VDJ combination and CDR3 sequence, was carried out using genomic DNA as the template. TCRdb redid the calling of the reads with MiXCR, one entry per CDR3 protein. The sample yields some 42,000 distinct CDR3 sequences, 65% to 70% seen once. Sequencing was done on a sample of sorted CD4+, CD8+, or CD8+CD57+ T cells (not recorded which) from PBMCs. Every receptor here comes from a human donor in good health, serving as a control.

In the case of this clonotype: A much larger clone differs from this one at a single base, so this may be a read error. The chain has TRBV2 and TRBJ1-1; no firm D call. Germline loops: CDR1 SNHLY, CDR2 FYNNEI. The CDR3 consists of 15 residues. The CDR3 here is CASSESPRSDTEASF. CDR3 nucleotide sequence: TGTGCCAGCAGTGAATCGCCGCGGTCCGACACTGAAGCTTCCTTT. Based on the CDR3 plus reference TRBV2 and TRBJ1-1, the full variable domain is EPEVTQTPSHQVTQMGQEVILRCVPISNHLYFYWYRQILGQKVEFLVSFYNNEISEKSEIFDDQFSVERPDGSNFTLKIRSTKLEDSAMYFCASSESPRSDTEASFGQGTRLTVV.

The CDR3 region is CSVEDIYGYTF. In DNA form, the CDR3 reads TGCAGCGTTGAAGATATCTATGGCTACACCTTC. The chain uses TRBV29-1 and TRBJ1-2; D gene ambiguous. Trimming took 0 bases from V and 4 from J, leaving 3 bases between them. Germline V CDR1 and CDR2: SQVTM, ANQGSEA. The CDR3 is 11 amino acids.

This rearrangement joins TRBV20-1 to TRBJ2-2; TRBD1 agrees at 9 bases. With 3 bases clipped from V and 4 bases from J, the junction kept 9 bases outside the gene matches. The CDR3 extends over 16 amino acids. Germline V gene lookup returns CDR1 DFQATT and CDR2 SNEGSKA (reference sequence). The CDR3 sequence is CSASSPSTGGTGELFF. The CDR3 DNA is TGCAGTGCTAGTTCCCCCTCGACAGGGGGCACCGGGGAGCTGTTTTTT.

Comment on this clonotype: Compared with germline, one end of the junction differs, possibly owing to a read error. The chain combines TRBV4-3 with TRBJ2-3; no clear D. The CDR3 covers 15 residues. CDR1 is LGHNA, CDR2 YSLEER, per germline. The CDR3 loop is CVSSQDLSDTDTQYF. CDR3 bases: TGCGTCAGCAGCCAAGATCTCTCAGACACAGATACGCAGTATTTT.

The chain uses TRBV2 and TRBJ1-2; the D is unclear. The V gene's germline CDR1 is SNHLY and CDR2 FYNNEI. V was trimmed by 4 bases and J by 5 bases, leaving 8 bases between them. The CDR3 sequence is 12 residues long. CDR3 residues: CASSAIGYGYTF. Here the CDR3 DNA reads TGTGCCAGCAGTGCGATAGGGTATGGCTACACCTTC.

V gene TRBV2 combines with J gene TRBJ2-5; D gene unclear. V was shortened by 4 bases and J by 1 base, with 7 bases between the two germline ends. CDR3 size: 13 residues. Germline V gene lookup returns CDR1 SNHLY and CDR2 FYNNEI. This CDR3 is CASSVHTQETQYF. CDR3 coding DNA: TGTGCCAGCAGTGTTCACACCCAAGAGACCCAGTACTTC.

This clonotype was observed many times. The rearrangement links TRBV6-6 to TRBJ2-2, with TRBD2 as a possible D gene (5 bases). The germline gives CDR1 MNHNY, CDR2 SVGAGI (reference sequence). CDR3 length equals 15 residues. Trimming removed 2 bases at V and 4 bases at J, with 11 bases between. CDR3 nucleotide sequence: TGTGCCAGCAGTTACACGAGGGCGAGCACCGGGGAGCTGTTTTTT. Translated, it gives CASSYTRASTGELFF.

This chain links TRBV2 with TRBJ1-1; D is uncertain. V was shortened by 4 bases and J by 3 bases, with 12 bases between the two germline ends. Germline assignment: CDR1 SNHLY and CDR2 FYNNEI. The length of the CDR3 is 14 residues. The CDR3 spells CASSVQRADTEAFF. For the CDR3, the DNA is TGTGCCAGCAGTGTTCAAAGGGCGGACACTGAAGCTTTCTTT.

The table lists this clonotype with many counts. The gene calls are TRBV20-1 and TRBJ2-1; TRBD2 agrees at 13 bases. This CDR3 is 18 amino acids long. Germline values: CDR1 DFQATT, CDR2 SNEGSKA (reference sequence). Losses at the gene ends were 6 bases for V and 5 bases for J; bases not matched to a gene: 16. In DNA form, the CDR3 reads TGCAGTGCCACCCAGGGACTAGCGGGACCATTGGGGCACAATGAGCAGTTCTTC. It encodes CSATQGLAGPLGHNEQFF.

This clonotype was seen repeatedly, ten times or more. The chain carries TRBV6-4 and TRBJ2-3; possibly TRBD1 for D (6 bases). The germline CDR1 and CDR2 sequences are MRHNA and SNTAGT. This CDR3 comprises 15 residues. Trimming shortened V by 0 bases and J by 0 bases, and 7 bases separated the two germline ends. CDR3 amino acids: CASSDSTGSTDTQYF. As DNA, the CDR3 is TGTGCCAGCAGTGACTCGACAGGTAGCACAGATACGCAGTATTTT.

V usage is TRBV7-9 and J usage is TRBJ1-3; D gene unclear. Trimming took 6 bases from V and 4 from J, leaving 7 bases between them. Germline values: CDR1 SEHNR, CDR2 FQNEAQ (reference sequence). The CDR3 contains 12 residues. CDR3 residues: CASRLPGNTIYF. The CDR3 nucleotides read TGTGCCAGCAGGCTCCCGGGAAACACCATATATTTT.

This clonotype was picked up one time. The V gene is TRBV30, the J gene TRBJ1-5; no reliable D call. V was cut by 0 bases and J by 3 bases, with 12 bases left in between. The CDR3 totals 15 residues. From germline, CDR1 is GTSNPN and CDR2 SVGIG (reference sequence). CDR3: CAWSVDGLPNQPQHF. CDR3 nucleotide sequence: TGTGCCTGGAGTGTCGACGGGCTACCCAATCAGCCCCAGCATTTT.

The chain links TRBV13 to TRBJ1-2; TRBD1 agrees at 8 bases. Germline values: CDR1 PRHDT, CDR2 FYEKMQ (reference sequence). The CDR3 is 14 amino acids. With 4 bases clipped from V and 5 bases from J, the junction kept 6 bases outside the gene matches. The CDR3: CASSSQTGDYGYTF. The CDR3 DNA reads as TGTGCCAGCAGCTCACAGACAGGGGATTATGGCTACACCTTC.

The chain recombines TRBV15 with TRBJ2-7; TRBD2 might be the D (5 bases). The CDR3 spans 15 residues. V lost 0 bases to trimming and J lost 5 bases, with 14 bases between them. Germline loops: CDR1 LNHNV, CDR2 YYDKDF (reference sequence). As DNA, the CDR3 is TGTGCCACCAGCAGAGAGTTGGAAGGGAGCAACGAGCAGTACTTC. As protein: CATSRELEGSNEQYF.

The V and J genes are TRBV10-1 and TRBJ2-5, with 7 positions matching TRBD1. Germline V CDR1 and CDR2: WNHNN, SYGVQD (reference sequence). The CDR3 has 13 amino acids. J was trimmed by 5 bases and V by 4 bases; bases with no gene match: 4. The CDR3 loop reads CASSGDREETQYF. The CDR3 DNA reads TGCGCCAGCAGTGGTGACAGGGAGGAGACCCAGTACTTC.

This chain links TRBV29-1 with TRBJ2-7, with D perhaps TRBD1 (6 bases). Germline V gene lookup returns CDR1 SQVTM and CDR2 ANQGSEA. V was shortened by 7 bases and J by 1 base, with 11 bases between the two germline ends. The CDR3 runs 12 residues. In DNA form, the CDR3 reads TGCAGCGGCAAAAGGGGGTCCTACGAGCAGTACTTC. Protein product: CSGKRGSYEQYF.

A word on this clonotype: Since no conserved phenylalanine or tryptophan closes the CDR3, a read error is the likely cause. The rearrangement joins TRBV10-3 to TRBJ1-1; D unclear. The CDR3 totals 12 residues. V was shortened by 8 bases and J by 6 bases, with 13 bases between the two germline ends. CDR1 is ENHRY, CDR2 SYGVKD, per germline. The CDR3 protein is CAIERGGAEAFI. The CDR3, as DNA: TGTGCCATCGAACGGGGAGGTGCTGAAGCTTTCATT.

The chain uses TRBV10-3 and TRBJ2-5; D unresolved. Germline CDR1 is ENHRY and CDR2 is SYGVKD. Trimming left V 10 bases short and J 1 base short, with 7 bases between. The CDR3 length is 11 residues. The CDR3 DNA sequence: TGTGCCACCACAGTCCAAGAGACCCAGTACTTC. Translation: CATTVQETQYF.

With respect to this clonotype: One end of the junction varies from germline; a read error may be responsible. V usage is TRBV2 and J usage is TRBJ2-7; 7 nucleotides line up with TRBD1. The CDR3 spans 12 residues. Germline V lookup: CDR1 SNHLY, CDR2 FYNNEI. CDR3 nucleotide sequence: TGTGCCAGCAGCTTAGATGGGACAGCCATACGCTTC. This gives the protein CASSLDGTAIRF.

J is TRBJ2-2 and V is TRBV19; D gene unclear. CDR1 is LNHDA, CDR2 SQIVND, per germline (reference sequence). V lost 6 bases to trimming and J lost 5 bases, with 13 bases between them. The CDR3 covers 14 residues. The DNA of the CDR3 is TGTGCCAGTAGAGCGCGTATGAGGACCGGGGAGCTGTTTTTT. Encoded protein: CASRARMRTGELFF.

The V gene is TRBV7-2, the J gene TRBJ1-2; the D gene is possibly TRBD1 (5 bases). Germline values: CDR1 SGHTA, CDR2 FQGNSA. Trimming left V 2 bases short and J 7 bases short, with 11 bases between. The CDR3 spans 13 residues. The CDR3 sequence: CASSLSEGFGYTF. As DNA, the CDR3 is TGTGCCAGCAGCTTATCAGAGGGGTTTGGCTACACCTTC. The full variable domain, with the rest looked up from reference TRBV7-2 and TRBJ1-2, is GAGVSQSPSNKVTEKGKDVELRCDPISGHTALYWYRQSLGQGLEFLIYFQGNSAPDKSGLPSDRFSAERTGGSVSTLTIQRTQQEDSAVYLCASSLSEGFGYTFGSGTRLTVV.

Only one count was recorded for this clonotype. The chain has TRBV4-2 and TRBJ1-2; D gene ambiguous. V lost 0 bases to trimming and J lost 4 bases, with 15 bases between them. The CDR3 sequence is 16 residues long. Germline CDR1 is LGHNA and CDR2 is YNFKEQ. CDR3 DNA sequence: TGTGCCAGCAGCCAAGATGTGTCACGGACGGCCTATGGCTACACCTTC. The encoded protein is CASSQDVSRTAYGYTF.

This chain uses TRBV7-8 with TRBJ1-4; D perhaps matches TRBD1 (5 bases). Deletions cut 7 bases from V and 8 bases from J, with 26 bases between. This CDR3 is built from 17 residues. From germline, CDR1 is SGHVS and CDR2 FQNEAQ. The CDR3 sequence is CASNLYRGSGAWEKLFF. The CDR3, as DNA: TGTGCCAGCAACCTCTACCGGGGCAGTGGGGCATGGGAAAAACTGTTTTTT. Full variable domain (outside the CDR3, taken from reference TRBV7-8 and TRBJ1-4): GAGVSQSPRYKVAKRGQDVALRCDPISGHVSLFWYQQALGQGPEFLTYFQNEAQLDKSGLPSDRFFAERPEGSVSTLKIQRTQQEDSAVYLCASNLYRGSGAWEKLFFGSGTQLSVL.

In its sample, this clonotype was seen a few times. Compared with germline, one end of the junction differs, possibly owing to a read error. The chain carries TRBV28 and TRBJ2-5, with 9 bases that match TRBD1. This CDR3 region has 18 residues. In germline, CDR1 is MDHEN, CDR2 SYDVKM. The CDR3 sequence: CASSRPPSGTGHQETQHF. The CDR3 coding sequence is TGTGCCAGCAGCAGACCTCCGTCCGGGACAGGGCACCAAGAGACCCAGCACTTC. The full variable domain, in which reference TRBV28 and TRBJ2-5 provide the parts outside the CDR3, is DVKVTQSSRYLVKRTGEKVFLECVQDMDHENMFWYRQDPGLGLRLIYFSYDVKMKEKGDIPEGYSVSREKKERFSLILESASTNQTSMYLCASSRPPSGTGHQETQHFGPGTRLLVL.

CDR3 bases: TGTGCCAGCAGCTTAGCTTCTCGGGACCATATAAAATTCTTC. Translating gives CASSLASRDHIKFF. J is TRBJ2-1 and V is TRBV11-1, with D perhaps assigned TRBD1 or TRBD2 (5 bases each). V was pared by 0 bases and J by 16 bases, with 19 bases between. CDR1 and CDR2 from the germline V gene are SGHAT and FQDESV (reference sequence). The CDR3 is 14 amino acids.

This clonotype is categorized as medium-sized. V and J are TRBV7-8 and TRBJ2-7, with unresolved D. The CDR3 has 11 residues. The germline V gene encodes CDR1 SGHVS and CDR2 FQNEAQ. Trimming took 5 bases from V and 6 from J, leaving 8 bases between them. For the CDR3, the DNA is TGTGCCAGCAGCCCCCTACTCGAGCAGTACTTC. Translated, it gives CASSPLLEQYF.

This clonotype was seen many times. The V and J genes are TRBV9 and TRBJ1-4; D perhaps matches TRBD1 (6 bases). CDR1 and CDR2 from the germline V gene are SGDLS and YYNGEE. The CDR3 extends over 15 amino acids. V gave up 0 bases and J gave up 6 bases, with 12 bases separating them. CDR3: CASSVVWTVHEKLFF. DNA for the CDR3: TGTGCCAGCAGCGTAGTTTGGACAGTGCATGAAAAACTGTTTTTT.

The chain has TRBV7-9 and TRBJ1-2; no clear D. The germline V and J ends were trimmed by 1 base and 4 bases, with 10 bases remaining between them. The germline CDR1 and CDR2 sequences are SEHNR and FQNEAQ (reference sequence). CDR3 size: 14 residues. CDR3 loop: CASSLETPSYGYTF. In nucleotides, the CDR3 is TGTGCCAGCAGCTTAGAGACCCCCTCCTATGGCTACACCTTC.

This clonotype was seen repeatedly, ten times or more. V gene TRBV18 combines with J gene TRBJ2-5, with D hard to call. Looked up from germline, CDR1 is KGHSH and CDR2 is LQKENI. The CDR3 spans 13 residues. V lost 3 bases and J lost 2, with 7 bases in between. The CDR3 DNA is TGTGCCAGCTCACCGGACCTACAAGAGACCCAGTACTTC. It codes for CASSPDLQETQYF.

The rearrangement links TRBV29-1 to TRBJ2-7; D uncertain. This CDR3 spans 12 amino acids. The V end was cut by 4 bases, the J end by 4 bases, with 11 bases between. Germline V gene sequence: CDR1 SQVTM, CDR2 ANQGSEA. CDR3 DNA: TGCAGCGTTGGGGTTTACGGATACGAGCAGTACTTC. Its translation: CSVGVYGYEQYF.